Shown below are 21 T cell receptor beta chains from a single sample sequenced in a study of T-cell reconstitution after alpha-beta-depleted transplantation in children. A library of TCRbeta sequences, prepared with unique molecular identifiers, was generated. MiXCR was run by TCRdb on the PCR reads, yielding one entry per CDR3 protein. The sample records approximately 1,000,000 distinct CDR3 sequences, 25% to 35% being singletons. The input for sequencing was PBMCs, mostly from graft donor cells, taken 360 days after TCRalphabeta/CD19-depleted stem cell transplant. The receptors derive from a boy younger than two who had a stem cell transplant for SCID, so the T cells may come from the graft donor.

The chain combines TRBV28 with TRBJ2-1, with 8 bases lining up with TRBD1. Germline CDR1 MDHEN, CDR2 SYDVKM. The CDR3 contains 14 residues. V was clipped by 6 bases and J by 6 bases; unmatched bases: 7. The CDR3 loop is CASSEIGQGNEQFF. The CDR3 DNA reads as TGTGCCAGCAGCGAAATTGGACAGGGCAATGAGCAGTTCTTC.

Written as DNA, the CDR3 is TGTGCCAGCAGCGAAGGGACAGGTGGCCCGGATGAGCAGTTCTTC. Its protein product is CASSEGTGGPDEQFF. This chain uses TRBV7-9 with TRBJ2-1; 8 positions match TRBD1. Germline V gives CDR1 SEHNR, CDR2 FQNEAQ (reference sequence). Trimming at V came to 5 bases and at J to 8 bases, leaving 11 bases not matched to a gene. This CDR3 is built from 15 residues.

CDR3 amino acids: CATSMHRGESSGANVLTF. DNA for the CDR3: TGTGCCACCAGCATGCACAGGGGGGAAAGCTCTGGGGCCAACGTCCTGACTTTC. The V call is TRBV15, the J call TRBJ2-6; 8 nucleotides align to TRBD1. The V segment lost 4 bases and the J segment 0 bases; nucleotides outside the gene matches: 8. The germline V gene has CDR1 LNHNV and CDR2 YYDKDF (reference sequence). CDR3 length: 18 amino acids.

This clonotype occurred a few times. V usage is TRBV6-4 and J usage is TRBJ2-4; the D is unclear. Germline assignment: CDR1 MRHNA and CDR2 SNTAGT. CDR3 length equals 12 residues. Trimming removed 7 bases at V and 3 bases at J, with 7 bases between. CDR3 coding DNA: TGTGCCAGCACAGGCGGCAAAAACATTCAGTACTTC. Amino acids: CASTGGKNIQYF.

The genes are TRBV28 and TRBJ2-2; maybe TRBD2 (6 bases). Germline loops: CDR1 MDHEN, CDR2 SYDVKM. The germline V and J ends were trimmed by 8 bases and 6 bases, with 19 bases remaining between them. The CDR3 covers 15 residues. The CDR3 nucleotides are TGTGCCAGCCACCTGGCGCTGGGGGGTGCCGGGGAGCTGTTTTTT. Its protein product is CASHLALGGAGELFF.

The rearrangement joins TRBV14 to TRBJ2-1; D not resolved. The germline CDR1 and CDR2 sequences are SGHDN and FVKESK. This CDR3 comprises 15 residues. V lost 1 base to trimming and J lost 4 bases, with 11 bases between them. The DNA for the CDR3 is TGTGCCAGCAGCCAAGGGATCAGACTTTACAATGAGCAGTTCTTC. It translates to CASSQGIRLYNEQFF.

The chain joins TRBV20-1 to TRBJ2-3, with 7 nucleotides matching TRBD2. This CDR3 spans 14 amino acids. The V gene end was trimmed by 7 bases and the J gene end by 5 bases; junction bases not matched to a gene: 12. Germline V gene sequence: CDR1 DFQATT, CDR2 SNEGSKA (reference sequence). CDR3 residues: CSVLGLVSIDTQYF. CDR3 DNA sequence: TGCAGTGTCCTCGGACTAGTATCCATAGATACGCAGTATTTT.

About this clonotype itself: Its ends do not fully match the called genes, so a read error is possible. The rearrangement uses TRBV12-3 or TRBV12-4 and TRBJ1-1; the D gene is possibly TRBD1 (5 bases). This CDR3 is built from 14 residues. The DNA for the CDR3 is TGTGCCAGCACCATTTGGGGGTTGAAAACTGAAGCTTTCTTT. Translating it yields CASTIWGLKTEAFF.

The rearrangement joins TRBV5-1 to TRBJ2-3; TRBD2 matches 9 bases. CDR1 and CDR2 (germline): SGHRS, YFSETQ. This CDR3 contains 15 residues. Losses at the gene ends were 1 base for V and 4 bases for J; bases not matched to a gene: 4. As DNA, the CDR3 is TGCGCCAGCAGCTTGAGTCTAGCGGGGCCAGATACGCAGTATTTT. The encoded protein is CASSLSLAGPDTQYF.

The chain joins TRBV5-1 to TRBJ2-2; the D gene could be TRBD1 or TRBD2 (5 bases each). Germline V gene data show CDR1 as SGHRS and CDR2 as YFSETQ. V was clipped by 5 bases and J by 2 bases, with 13 bases between them. The CDR3 spans 15 residues. DNA of the CDR3: TGCGCCAGCAGATCGGGACGGACTAACACCGGGGAGCTGTTTTTT. The encoded protein is CASRSGRTNTGELFF.

A few counts support this clonotype. The gene calls are TRBV7-8 and TRBJ2-4; no clear D gene. Germline values: CDR1 SGHVS, CDR2 FQNEAQ. CDR3 length equals 14 residues. The V gene lost 1 base and the J gene lost 8 bases, with 12 bases spanning the gap. CDR3 in DNA: TGTGCCAGCAGCTTAGGACCGATCGTGGACATTCAGTACTTC. Protein: CASSLGPIVDIQYF.

This clonotype appeared a few times. The V call is TRBV11-2, the J call TRBJ2-5; D is tentatively TRBD1 or TRBD2 (5 bases each). CDR1 and CDR2 (germline): SGHAT, FQNNGV. Trimming took 3 bases from V and 5 from J, leaving 10 bases between them. This CDR3 has 13 residues. The CDR3 DNA reads as TGTGCCAGCAGCTTGGGGGTGATGGAGACCCAGTACTTC. Its protein product is CASSLGVMETQYF.

This clonotype came up a few times. The chain employs TRBV7-8 and TRBJ1-1, with D maybe TRBD1 (6 bases). The V end lost 4 bases, the J end lost 4 bases, and 19 bases lay between the germline ends. Germline V CDR1 and CDR2: SGHVS, FQNEAQ. There are 16 residues in the CDR3. The CDR3 is CASSSRDKKGGTEAFF. The CDR3, as DNA: TGTGCCAGCAGCTCCCGGGACAAAAAGGGGGGCACTGAAGCTTTCTTT. The full variable domain, its missing parts supplied by reference TRBV7-8 and TRBJ1-1, is GAGVSQSPRYKVAKRGQDVALRCDPISGHVSLFWYQQALGQGPEFLTYFQNEAQLDKSGLPSDRFFAERPEGSVSTLKIQRTQQEDSAVYLCASSSRDKKGGTEAFFGQGTRLTVV.

This CDR3 is CASSEWVEAFF. The CDR3 DNA reads TGTGCCAGCAGTGAGTGGGTTGAAGCTTTCTTT. The V and J genes are TRBV6-1 and TRBJ1-1; D ambiguous. The germline V gene has CDR1 MNHNS and CDR2 SASEGT. The CDR3 has 11 residues. V was pared by 3 bases and J by 7 bases, with 6 bases between.

This clonotype has more than one count but fewer than ten. This chain connects TRBV10-2 to TRBJ1-2, with 7 bases that match TRBD1. Germline trimming cut 11 bases from V and 0 bases from J; bases unmatched to any gene: 15. The CDR3 extends over 16 amino acids. CDR1 and CDR2 from the germline V gene are WSHSY and SAAADI. The CDR3: CAPTTGQLLANYGYTF. As DNA, the CDR3 is TGCGCCCCAACGACGGGACAGTTGTTAGCTAACTATGGCTACACCTTC.

This clonotype has a handful of counts. This rearrangement joins TRBV7-2 to TRBJ2-3; 7 bases align to TRBD2. This CDR3 spans 16 amino acids. Losses at the gene ends were 1 base for V and 2 bases for J; bases not matched to a gene: 6. The V gene's germline CDR1 is SGHTA and CDR2 FQGNSA. The CDR3 region has the DNA TGTGCCAGCAGCTTAGGGGTAGCGGGTGTCACAGATACGCAGTATTTT. Encoded protein: CASSLGVAGVTDTQYF. The full variable domain, rest sourced from reference TRBV7-2 and TRBJ2-3, is GAGVSQSPSNKVTEKGKDVELRCDPISGHTALYWYRQSLGQGLEFLIYFQGNSAPDKSGLPSDRFSAERTGGSVSTLTIQRTQQEDSAVYLCASSLGVAGVTDTQYFGPGTRLTVL.

The chain is built from TRBV12-3 or TRBV12-4 and TRBJ2-7, with 7 bases lining up with TRBD2. The V gene end was trimmed by 3 bases and the J gene end by 4 bases; junction bases not matched to a gene: 9. The CDR3 is 15 residues long. The CDR3 sequence: CASSFSLADHYEQYF. Here the CDR3 DNA reads TGTGCCAGCAGTTTTTCTCTAGCGGATCATTACGAGCAGTACTTC.

This clonotype has a handful of counts. The chain employs TRBV5-1 and TRBJ2-7, with 11 bases identical to TRBD2. CDR1 and CDR2 from the germline V gene are SGHRS and YFSETQ. The CDR3 is 15 residues long. V dropped 2 bases and J dropped 7; count of bases not matched to a gene: 8. CDR3 sequence reads: CASSFTSGGPMEQYF. The CDR3 DNA sequence: TGCGCCAGCAGCTTTACTAGCGGGGGACCCATGGAGCAGTACTTC.

For the CDR3, the DNA is TGTGCCAGCAGCTTAAGGTCTCTCGCGGGGGCTCAAGATACGCAGTATTTT. Amino acid sequence: CASSLRSLAGAQDTQYF. The chain carries TRBV7-2 and TRBJ2-3, with D possibly TRBD2 on 7 matching bases. The ends were cut back, 2 bases at V and 5 bases at J, with 20 bases in the middle. Germline CDR1 reads SGHTA; CDR2 reads FQGNSA. CDR3 length: 17 amino acids.

The chain has TRBV2 and TRBJ2-1; maybe TRBD2 (6 bases). This CDR3 spans 12 amino acids. Germline loops: CDR1 SNHLY, CDR2 FYNNEI. The V and J ends lost 9 bases and 6 bases respectively, with 12 bases between them. CDR3 residues: CARGRGSNEQFF. The CDR3 DNA sequence: TGTGCCAGAGGACGGGGGAGCAATGAGCAGTTCTTC. Together with reference TRBV2 and TRBJ2-1, the CDR3 gives the full variable domain: EPEVTQTPSHQVTQMGQEVILRCVPISNHLYFYWYRQILGQKVEFLVSFYNNEISEKSEIFDDQFSVERPDGSNFTLKIRSTKLEDSAMYFCARGRGSNEQFFGPGTRLTVL.

The CDR3 loop is CASSLGSGQGYLYEQYF. CDR3 bases: TGCGCCAGCAGCTTGGGCAGCGGGCAGGGATACCTCTACGAGCAGTACTTC. The chain carries TRBV5-1 and TRBJ2-7, with D tentatively TRBD2 (6 bases). Trimming cost V 0 bases and J 3 bases, with 19 bases left between them. Germline-derived CDR1 and CDR2 are SGHRS and YFSETQ. The length of the CDR3 is 17 residues.